This T cell receptor (beta chain) was captured in a study of T cell repertoires in cytomegalovirus infection. On the study more broadly: CMV infection and matching HLA type were both indicated by public TCR beta signatures.

There are a few counts of this clonotype. What it binds is not known. Study outcomes and limitations: CMV-specific HLA-C-restricted TCR beta clonotypes dominated the ex vivo response.

Trimming pared 3 bases from V and 2 bases from J, leaving 19 bases between. The CDR3 totals 17 residues. Germline CDR1 SGHVS, CDR2 FQNEAQ. TCRdb passed the reads through MiXCR, listing each CDR3 protein once. This sample yields some 180,000 distinct CDR3 sequences, of which about 18% are seen a single time; roughly 24% belongs to the top ten. The specimen was CD8+ T cells from PBMCs. The chain carries TRBV7-8 and TRBJ1-1; D is undetermined. The receptor was isolated from a human donor in good health (CMV status not recorded). Some clones in this sample may be carry-over from other donors' samples. CDR3 coding DNA: TGTGCCAGCAGCTTGGCTGGCGGCAAAGGAAGAAACACTGAAGCTTTCTTT. Protein product: CASSLAGGKGRNTEAFF.